In this sample, the clone carrying this T cell receptor beta chain turned up many times. Its antigen remains unknown. Template switching with 5'RACE generated the TCR cDNA and added a universal primer site and UMIs. Each CDR3 protein is one row after TCRdb ran MiXCR on the 5' RACE reads. Here the sample spans 450,000 to 600,000 distinct CDR3 sequences, approximately 12% being singletons. The sample originates from a study of T cells after yellow fever vaccination. Between the trimmed V and J ends, which lost 5 bases and 4 bases, there was a span of 9 bases. Germline CDR1 SGHTA, CDR2 FQGNSA. The CDR3 has 12 residues. Study results and caveats: A large majority of primary-vaccination clones showed up again after the booster (96% CD4, around 88% CD8).

The sequenced sample was PBMCs, obtained on the day of the yellow fever booster vaccination. J is TRBJ2-7 and V is TRBV7-2; weak D call: TRBD2 (5 bases). The receptor comes from a man aged 25-45 years who received the YFV17D yellow fever vaccine. DNA for the CDR3: TGTGCCAGCAGCGCCAGCGGTTACGAGCAGTACTTC. It is translated as CASSASGYEQYF.